The 28 T cell receptor beta chains listed next were all sequenced from one sample in a study of blood T cell repertoires in COVID-19. This table comes from immunoSEQ multiplex PCR, and its TCRdb copy is limited to in-frame clones, with some not included. Of some 120,000 clones listed, roughly three quarters are singletons. Sequencing was done on a sample of peripheral blood. These receptors came from a man aged 40-49 years with active or convalescent COVID-19.

This clone was counted between two and nine times. This chain joins TRBV24-1 and TRBJ1-2; 7 bases fit TRBD1. V dropped 1 base and J dropped 8; count of bases not matched to a gene: 12. CDR1 is KGHDR and CDR2 is SFDVKD in the germline V gene. The CDR3 runs to 16 residues. The CDR3, as DNA: TGTGCCACCAGTGATTTATCTGACAGGGCGGGTCGGGGCTACACCTTC. This gives the protein CATSDLSDRAGRGYTF.

The chain couples TRBV6-5 to TRBJ2-1, with TRBD1 identical over 9 bases. Trimming at V came to 7 bases and at J to 8 bases, leaving 9 bases not matched to a gene. CDR1 is MNHEY, CDR2 SVGAGI, per germline. The CDR3 consists of 14 residues. This chain's CDR3 is CASKGQGLLDEQFF. The CDR3 region has the DNA TGTGCCAGCAAAGGACAGGGGCTGTTGGATGAGCAGTTCTTC.

The rearrangement links TRBV19 to TRBJ1-5, with a tentative D call TRBD1 (5 bases). CDR1 is LNHDA and CDR2 is SQIVND in the germline V gene (reference sequence). V was cut by 4 bases and J by 0 bases, with 10 bases left in between. The CDR3 has 15 amino acids. The CDR3 DNA follows: TGTGCCAGTAGTACAGGGCTAAATAGCAATCAGCCCCAGCATTTT. This gives the protein CASSTGLNSNQPQHF.

The CDR3 is CASSSEGTGLDTQYF. The CDR3 coding sequence is TGTGCCAGCAGCTCAGAGGGGACAGGGTTGGATACGCAGTATTTT. V gene TRBV9 combines with J gene TRBJ2-3; 9 bases are shared with TRBD1. CDR1 is SGDLS, CDR2 YYNGEE, per germline. V shed 4 bases, J shed 6 bases, and the junction held 9 bases outside the gene matches. The length of the CDR3 is 15 residues.

This chain uses TRBV6-4 with TRBJ2-2, with 8 bases aligning to TRBD1. J gave up 4 bases and V 11 bases, and 6 bases lay outside the gene matches. Per the germline V gene, CDR1 is MRHNA and CDR2 is SNTAGT. The CDR3 totals 13 residues. The CDR3 region is CASGTGGTGELFF. CDR3 nucleotides: TGTGCCTCTGGGACAGGAGGCACCGGGGAGCTGTTTTTT.

This clone showed up just a few times. The chain combines TRBV2 with TRBJ1-1; 7 bases align to TRBD1. V shed 3 bases and J 5 bases; nucleotides not matched to a gene: 6. Per the germline V gene, CDR1 is SNHLY and CDR2 is FYNNEI. CDR3 length: 14 residues. The CDR3 sequence is CASSDQGEWTEAFF. The CDR3 nucleotides are TGTGCCAGCAGTGATCAGGGGGAGTGGACTGAAGCTTTCTTT.

The V call is TRBV4-1, the J call TRBJ1-2, with 8 positions matching TRBD1. This CDR3 is 16 amino acids long. Germline V gene sequence: CDR1 MGHRA, CDR2 YSYEKL. After removal of 0 bases from V and 1 base from J, the junction contained 4 bases not matched to a gene. The CDR3 DNA follows: TGCGCCAGCAGCCAAGAGGGACAGGAGGGTAACTATGGCTACACCTTC. This sequence encodes CASSQEGQEGNYGYTF.

This clone showed up just once. V usage is TRBV5-4 and J usage is TRBJ2-1; 10 bases align to TRBD2. The CDR3 sequence is 18 residues long. Germline lookup yields CDR1 SGHNT and CDR2 YYREEE (reference sequence). Germline trimming cut 6 bases from V and 0 bases from J; bases unmatched to any gene: 12. The CDR3 here is CASNLGSSGGLSYNEQFF. The CDR3 DNA is TGTGCCAGCAACTTAGGGTCTAGCGGGGGTCTCTCCTACAATGAGCAGTTCTTC.

The J gene is TRBJ2-3, the V gene TRBV2; D is uncertain. The CDR3 is 10 amino acids. Between the trimmed V and J ends, which lost 1 base and 14 bases, there was a span of 7 bases. Germline V CDR1 and CDR2: SNHLY, FYNNEI. CDR3 nucleotides: TGTGCCAGCAGTGAAGATCACACGTATTTT. Amino acids: CASSEDHTYF.

The chain uses TRBV5-4 and TRBJ2-7; 7 nucleotides match TRBD2. This CDR3 has 14 amino acids. Germline lookup yields CDR1 SGHNT and CDR2 YYREEE (reference sequence). After removal of 4 bases from V and 2 bases from J, the junction contained 6 bases not matched to a gene. CDR3: CASSPASGTYEQYF. The CDR3, as DNA: TGTGCCAGCAGCCCTGCTAGCGGTACCTACGAGCAGTACTTC.

CDR3 residues: CASSEDVEDSPLHF. The CDR3, as DNA: TGTGCCAGCAGTGAAGATGTAGAGGATTCACCCCTCCACTTT. This chain connects TRBV6-1 to TRBJ1-6; D call uncertain. The CDR3 is 14 amino acids. The V gene lost 1 base and the J gene lost 8 bases, with 9 bases spanning the gap. CDR1 is MNHNS, CDR2 SASEGT, per germline.

This rearrangement joins TRBV28 to TRBJ2-7; no clear D. The CDR3 totals 14 residues. Between the trimmed V and J ends, which lost 5 bases and 0 bases, there was a span of 11 bases. CDR1 and CDR2 (germline): MDHEN, SYDVKM. The CDR3 protein is CASSPADLSYEQYF. The CDR3 bases are TGTGCCAGCAGTCCTGCAGATCTCTCCTACGAGCAGTACTTC.

The chain links TRBV6-1 to TRBJ1-2, with a weak D call TRBD1 (6 bases). This CDR3 region has 16 residues. The V gene's germline CDR1 is MNHNS and CDR2 SASEGT. Trimming cost V 0 bases and J 7 bases, with 18 bases left between them. CDR3 residues: CASSEARGRQASGYTF. CDR3 bases: TGTGCCAGCAGTGAAGCGCGGGGGCGGCAAGCTTCTGGCTACACCTTC.

The V call is TRBV4-1, the J call TRBJ2-5; 9 positions match TRBD2. The trim removed 4 bases at V and 0 bases at J, leaving 6 bases unmatched. Germline CDR1 and CDR2: MGHRA and YSYEKL. The CDR3 totals 16 residues. The CDR3 loop reads CASSLSRLADQETQYF. The DNA of the CDR3 is TGCGCCAGCAGCCTTTCCCGACTAGCGGACCAAGAGACCCAGTACTTC.

V usage is TRBV5-4 and J usage is TRBJ1-2, with 7 bases that match TRBD1. V trimming: 4 bases; J trimming: 6 bases; junction bases outside the gene matches: 6. The CDR3 spans 13 residues. Germline CDR1 SGHNT, CDR2 YYREEE (reference sequence). The CDR3 DNA is TGTGCCAGCAGCACCGACAGGGTCAATGGCTACACCTTC. This encodes CASSTDRVNGYTF.

The chain is built from TRBV28 and TRBJ1-5; D possibly corresponds to TRBD1 (5 bases). V lost 4 bases and J lost 6, with 7 bases in between. The V gene's germline CDR1 is MDHEN and CDR2 SYDVKM. The CDR3 runs 12 residues. The CDR3 loop is CASSWGPQPQHF. CDR3 bases: TGTGCCAGCAGTTGGGGCCCTCAGCCCCAGCATTTT.

In its sample, this clone was seen a few times. The V and J genes are TRBV7-3 and TRBJ2-5; 9 nucleotides agree with TRBD2. Germline V gene data show CDR1 as SGHTA and CDR2 as FQGTGA. Trimming at V came to 1 base and at J to 5 bases, leaving 5 bases not matched to a gene. The CDR3 covers 15 residues. In DNA form, the CDR3 reads TGTGCCAGCAGCTTAAGCGGGGGGGCCCGGGAGACCCAGTACTTC. This sequence encodes CASSLSGGARETQYF.

The V gene is TRBV4-3, the J gene TRBJ2-3, with D possibly matching TRBD1 (5 bases). Trimming removed 1 base at V and 4 bases at J, with 12 bases between. Per germline, CDR1 LGHNA and CDR2 YSLEER. This CDR3 comprises 15 residues. Written as DNA, the CDR3 is TGCGCCAGCAGCCAAGCTCAGGGTTTTGCAGATACGCAGTATTTT. Protein sequence: CASSQAQGFADTQYF.

The chain's CDR3 is CSAVTGKSTDTQYF. The CDR3 bases are TGCAGCGCTGTGACGGGGAAGAGCACAGATACGCAGTATTTT. The rearrangement uses TRBV29-1 and TRBJ2-3, with D possibly matching TRBD2 (5 bases). Germline values: CDR1 SQVTM, CDR2 ANQGSEA. V lost 7 bases and J 0 bases, leaving 14 bases between the germline ends. The CDR3 is 14 amino acids.

V usage is TRBV19 and J usage is TRBJ2-3, with a weak D call TRBD2 (5 bases). Germline CDR1 reads LNHDA; CDR2 reads SQIVND (reference sequence). Trimming pared 0 bases from V and 0 bases from J, leaving 16 bases between. This CDR3 has 18 residues. The CDR3 here is CASSIDRGPAASTDTQYF. CDR3 bases: TGTGCCAGTAGTATAGATCGGGGTCCGGCAGCTAGCACAGATACGCAGTATTTT. Combining the CDR3 with reference TRBV19 and TRBJ2-3 gives the whole variable domain DGGITQSPKYLFRKEGQNVTLSCEQNLNHDAMYWYRQDPGQGLRLIYYSQIVNDFQKGDIAEGYSVSREKKESFPLTVTSAQKNPTAFYLCASSIDRGPAASTDTQYFGPGTRLTVL.

The table lists this clone with a few counts. The CDR3 reads CASSYATGPTGELFF. DNA of the CDR3: TGCGCCAGCAGCTACGCGACAGGACCAACCGGGGAGCTGTTTTTT. This chain connects TRBV4-1 to TRBJ2-2, with D possibly matching TRBD1 (6 bases). Per germline, CDR1 MGHRA and CDR2 YSYEKL. This CDR3 is 15 amino acids long. Deletions cut 5 bases from V and 5 bases from J, with 15 bases between.

The chain employs TRBV28 and TRBJ1-5; maybe TRBD1 (5 bases). This CDR3 has 14 residues. Germline values: CDR1 MDHEN, CDR2 SYDVKM. The CDR3 sequence: CATTGGYSNQPQHF. CDR3 in DNA: TGTGCAACGACGGGGGGGTATAGCAATCAGCCCCAGCATTTT.

CDR3 in amino acids: CASSQPHQYSGNTIYF. For the CDR3, the DNA is TGTGCCAGCAGCCAACCACACCAATACTCTGGAAACACCATATATTTT. The V and J genes are TRBV3-1 (or the pseudogene TRBV3-2) and TRBJ1-3; D remains ambiguous. Per the germline V gene, CDR1 is LGHDT and CDR2 is YNNKEL (reference sequence). The CDR3 runs 16 residues. V was trimmed by 2 bases and J by 0 bases, leaving 11 bases between them.

Points on this clone: No conserved phenylalanine or tryptophan ends this CDR3, so it is likely a read error. Because the CDR3's place on the DNA is in doubt, the DNA is left out and the CDR3 is given as listed by TCRdb. Within the sample, other DNA sequences also encode this same CDR3. V gene TRBV29-1 combines with J gene TRBJ1-3. The germline V gene encodes CDR1 SQVTM and CDR2 ANQGSEA. The CDR3 comprises 9 residues, both ends counted. CDR3 amino acids: CSGRQGPGS.

The genes are TRBV27 and TRBJ2-1; TRBD1 agrees at 7 bases. The CDR3 sequence is 15 residues long. Germline-derived CDR1 and CDR2 are MNHEY and SMNVEV (reference sequence). After removal of 7 bases from V and 4 bases from J, the junction contained 10 bases not matched to a gene. CDR3 DNA: TGTGCCAGCAACCCGACAGGGAAAGGTTACAATGAGCAGTTCTTC. Its protein product is CASNPTGKGYNEQFF.

The chain employs TRBV7-9 and TRBJ1-5; tentative D call: TRBD1 (5 bases). This CDR3 contains 15 residues. Germline V CDR1 and CDR2: SEHNR, FQNEAQ (reference sequence). Trimming removed 1 base from V and 3 bases from J, with 10 bases in between. The CDR3 loop is CASSLGSGDNQPQHF. Here the CDR3 DNA reads TGTGCCAGCAGCTTAGGGTCGGGGGACAATCAGCCCCAGCATTTT.

The chain is built from TRBV6-5 and TRBJ1-1, with 8 bases fitting TRBD1. After removal of 6 bases from V and 12 bases from J, the junction contained 6 bases not matched to a gene. Germline V CDR1 and CDR2: MNHEY, SVGAGI. The CDR3 is 11 amino acids. The chain's CDR3 is CASRPGQATFF. CDR3 DNA sequence: TGTGCCAGCAGACCGGGACAGGCGACTTTCTTT.

This chain uses TRBV27 with TRBJ1-5; 7 positions agree with TRBD1. V lost 6 bases to trimming and J lost 7 bases; unmatched junction nucleotides: 9. Germline V lookup: CDR1 MNHEY, CDR2 SMNVEV (reference sequence). The CDR3 spans 14 residues. CDR3 sequence reads: CASRITGAGQPQHF. Here the CDR3 DNA reads TGTGCCAGCAGGATAACAGGGGCAGGGCAGCCCCAGCATTTT.